This T cell receptor beta chain was retrieved from a study of blood T cell repertoires in COVID-19. Germline V lookup: CDR1 SEHNR, CDR2 FQNEAQ (reference sequence). Unmatched junction bases numbered 7, after V lost 1 base and J lost 2 bases. The CDR3 extends over 18 amino acids. TCRdb keeps only in-frame clones here, not all; method: immunoSEQ multiplex PCR. The sample records 95,000 to 150,000 clones, roughly 90% being singletons. Sequences were obtained from peripheral blood. The rearrangement joins TRBV7-9 to TRBJ1-5; 11 bases align to TRBD1. The sequence derives from a middle-aged man with acute or convalescent COVID-19. The CDR3 spells CASSLGRTGGGGNQPQHF. In nucleotides, the CDR3 is TGTGCCAGCAGCTTAGGAAGGACAGGGGGCGGAGGCAATCAGCCCCAGCATTTT.